The sequence of this TCR beta chain was determined in a study of preoperative IRX-2 immunotherapy in early breast cancer. V dropped 3 bases and J dropped 2; count of bases not matched to a gene: 6. Looked up from germline, CDR1 is SGHRS and CDR2 is YFSETQ. The CDR3 loop spans 17 amino acids. Treatment here: preoperative locoregional IRX-2 cytokine immunotherapy. Samples came from a phase Ib trial of preoperative locoregional IRX-2 cytokine immunotherapy. Only in-frame clones appear in the TCRdb table, and some are missing; sequencing was by immunoSEQ multiplex PCR. This repertoire shows about 26,000 clones, approximately 77% found once; its top ten account for 6% to 7.5%.

The sequenced sample was lymph node tissue, obtained after IRX-2 immunotherapy. V is TRBV5-1 and J is TRBJ2-7; the match to TRBD2 covers 15 bases. The TCR was taken from a human donor with breast cancer. CDR3: CASSSRTSGRAAYEQYF. Written as DNA, the CDR3 is TGCGCCAGCAGCTCTCGGACTAGCGGGAGGGCAGCCTACGAGCAGTACTTC.